The 25 T cell receptor beta chains below all came from one sample that was sequenced in a study of blood T cell repertoires in COVID-19. Profiled with immunoSEQ multiplex PCR; TCRdb holds only in-frame clones, not every one. The sample has just under 90,000 clones; about 91% are singletons. Sequencing was done on a sample of peripheral blood. These receptors all stem from a man aged 60 to 69 with acute or convalescent COVID-19.

The V and J genes are TRBV5-5 and TRBJ1-5; TRBD1 is a possible D gene (5 bases). V was shortened by 5 bases and J by 5 bases, with 17 bases between the two germline ends. This CDR3 is 15 amino acids long. Germline assignment: CDR1 SGHKS and CDR2 YYEKEE (reference sequence). CDR3 in DNA: TGTGCCAGCAGTCTCGTTGGACGGGGGGATCAGCCCCAGCATTTT. This sequence encodes CASSLVGRGDQPQHF.

V gene TRBV6-2 or TRBV6-3 combines with J gene TRBJ2-3; TRBD2 is a possible D gene (6 bases). CDR1 and CDR2 from the germline V gene are MNHEY and SVGEGT. Trimming took off 4 bases at V and 1 base at J, with 24 bases between the two ends. The CDR3 is 19 residues long. The CDR3 region is CASSFVLAPGRDRTDTQYF. The CDR3 bases are TGTGCCAGCAGTTTTGTTCTAGCGCCGGGGCGGGACCGCACAGATACGCAGTATTTT.

This sequence joins TRBV28 and TRBJ2-7; D might be TRBD1 (5 bases). Trimming removed 5 bases from V and 1 base from J, with 12 bases in between. Per the germline V gene, CDR1 is MDHEN and CDR2 is SYDVKM. The CDR3 totals 14 residues. The chain's CDR3 is CASSTYRLSYEQYF. CDR3 DNA sequence: TGTGCCAGCAGTACTTACAGGCTATCCTACGAGCAGTACTTC.

This clone was found once. DNA for the CDR3: TGTGCCAGCAGCTCGACAGGATCTGATGGCTACACCTTC. Translated, it gives CASSSTGSDGYTF. This chain links TRBV5-4 with TRBJ1-2; tentative D call: TRBD1 (6 bases). Germline loops: CDR1 SGHNT, CDR2 YYREEE (reference sequence). Between the trimmed V and J ends, which lost 3 bases and 6 bases, there was a span of 12 bases. CDR3 length: 13 amino acids.

The V and J genes are TRBV24-1 and TRBJ2-3; D is possibly TRBD2 (6 bases). This CDR3 is 16 amino acids long. Germline values: CDR1 KGHDR, CDR2 SFDVKD. Deletions cut 3 bases from V and 3 bases from J, with 15 bases between. The CDR3 loop reads CATSDITGGRTDTQYF. As DNA, the CDR3 is TGTGCCACCAGTGATATAACCGGGGGTCGTACAGATACGCAGTATTTT.

The count of this clone is one. The rearrangement links TRBV7-9 to TRBJ1-2; 9 bases match TRBD1. The CDR3 is 15 amino acids. V shed 5 bases, J shed 5 bases, and the junction held 9 bases outside the gene matches. Germline V CDR1 and CDR2: SEHNR, FQNEAQ (reference sequence). As DNA, the CDR3 is TGTGCCAGCAGCCCAGGACAGGGGCGTCGATATGGCTACACCTTC. Its translation: CASSPGQGRRYGYTF.

V gene TRBV27 combines with J gene TRBJ1-5; TRBD1 might be the D (5 bases). V shed 3 bases and J shed 0 bases, with 15 bases lying between them. Germline values: CDR1 MNHEY, CDR2 SMNVEV (reference sequence). CDR3 length: 17 amino acids. CDR3 protein: CASSFQGPGGSNQPQHF. The DNA for the CDR3 is TGTGCCAGCAGTTTCCAGGGCCCCGGGGGTAGCAATCAGCCCCAGCATTTT.

The chain is built from TRBV11-1 and TRBJ2-1; a possible D gene is TRBD2 (6 bases). The CDR3 covers 14 residues. Trimming removed 1 base at V and 5 bases at J, with 9 bases between. Germline CDR1 reads SGHAT; CDR2 reads FQDESV (reference sequence). The CDR3 here is CASSLVGGNNEQFF. CDR3 in DNA: TGTGCCAGCAGCTTAGTTGGCGGGAACAATGAGCAGTTCTTC.

This clone was seen once. V is TRBV7-3 and J is TRBJ2-7, with D possibly being TRBD2 (5 bases). Looked up from germline, CDR1 is SGHTA and CDR2 is FQGTGA. The CDR3 extends over 14 amino acids. V shed 2 bases and J shed 5 bases, with 13 bases lying between them. This CDR3 is CASSLDPGRDEQYF. DNA for the CDR3: TGTGCCAGCAGCTTAGACCCTGGGCGGGACGAGCAGTACTTC.

The chain joins TRBV5-6 to TRBJ1-3, with a weak D call TRBD1 (6 bases). Germline CDR1 and CDR2: SGHDT and YYEEEE. CDR3 length: 14 residues. V lost 5 bases to trimming and J lost 1 base, with 10 bases between them. The CDR3 DNA reads TGTGCCAGCAGGAACACAGGGTCTGGAAACACCATATATTTT. This codes for CASRNTGSGNTIYF.

V gene TRBV7-9 combines with J gene TRBJ2-7, with a possible D match to TRBD2 (5 bases). CDR3 length: 14 amino acids. Trimming shortened V by 3 bases and J by 2 bases, and 11 bases separated the two germline ends. The V gene's germline CDR1 is SEHNR and CDR2 FQNEAQ (reference sequence). CDR3 sequence reads: CASSFPGIPYEQYF. In nucleotides, the CDR3 is TGTGCCAGCAGCTTCCCCGGGATCCCCTACGAGCAGTACTTC.

V usage is TRBV7-9 and J usage is TRBJ1-3; D is unclear. The CDR3 contains 15 residues. CDR1 and CDR2 (germline): SEHNR, FQNEAQ (reference sequence). Trimming pared 5 bases from V and 2 bases from J, leaving 13 bases between. The CDR3 DNA sequence: TGTGCCAGCAGCCCACTGGCGGCGGCTGGAAACACCATATATTTT. This sequence encodes CASSPLAAAGNTIYF. The variable domain in full, completed from reference TRBV7-9 and TRBJ1-3, reads DTGVSQNPRHKITKRGQNVTFRCDPISEHNRLYWYRQTLGQGPEFLTYFQNEAQLEKSRLLSDRFSAERPKGSFSTLEIQRTEQGDSAMYLCASSPLAAAGNTIYFGEGSWLTVV.

The chain joins TRBV19 to TRBJ1-5, with 8 bases fitting TRBD1. The germline CDR1 and CDR2 sequences are LNHDA and SQIVND (reference sequence). The CDR3 sequence is 15 residues long. V shed 5 bases and J 0 bases; nucleotides not matched to a gene: 3. The CDR3 loop is CASSLTGDSNQPQHF. DNA for the CDR3: TGTGCCAGTAGTTTGACAGGGGATAGCAATCAGCCCCAGCATTTT.

The V and J genes are TRBV5-1 and TRBJ1-1; D gene unclear. V was clipped by 4 bases and J by 0 bases, with 10 bases between them. The germline V gene encodes CDR1 SGHRS and CDR2 YFSETQ. This CDR3 has 14 residues. The CDR3 is CASSPETVNTEAFF. The CDR3 bases are TGCGCCAGCAGCCCCGAAACAGTGAACACTGAAGCTTTCTTT.

This clone has just a few counts. The CDR3 is CASTEYRGRGTDTQYF. The CDR3 DNA sequence: TGCGCCAGCACCGAGTACAGGGGAAGAGGCACAGATACGCAGTATTTT. The V and J genes are TRBV5-1 and TRBJ2-3; 7 nucleotides match TRBD1. With 6 bases clipped from V and 1 base from J, the junction kept 11 bases outside the gene matches. The V gene's germline CDR1 is SGHRS and CDR2 YFSETQ. This CDR3 has 16 residues.

V gene TRBV19 combines with J gene TRBJ2-5, with D possibly TRBD2 on 7 matching bases. The CDR3 spans 14 residues. The germline V gene encodes CDR1 LNHDA and CDR2 SQIVND (reference sequence). The V end was cut by 4 bases, the J end by 1 base, with 10 bases between. In DNA form, the CDR3 reads TGTGCCAGTAGTAGGGCGGGGGCCCAAGAGACCCAGTACTTC. Residues: CASSRAGAQETQYF.

This chain links TRBV11-2 with TRBJ1-6; no clear D gene. Deletions cut 0 bases from V and 4 bases from J, with 4 bases between. The CDR3 is made up of 14 amino acids. The germline gives CDR1 SGHAT, CDR2 FQNNGV. DNA for the CDR3: TGTGCCAGCAGCTTAGACGGTTATAATTCACCCCTCCACTTT. Protein: CASSLDGYNSPLHF.

The chain carries TRBV30 and TRBJ2-5; D possibly corresponds to TRBD2 (6 bases). CDR1 is GTSNPN, CDR2 SVGIG, per germline (reference sequence). CDR3 size: 13 residues. V shed 1 base and J shed 4 bases, with 10 bases lying between them. The chain's CDR3 is CAWSARGGETQYF. The CDR3 region has the DNA TGTGCCTGGAGTGCCCGGGGAGGAGAGACCCAGTACTTC.

This chain uses TRBV6-5 with TRBJ1-3; D ambiguous. Looked up from germline, CDR1 is MNHEY and CDR2 is SVGAGI. This CDR3 region has 14 residues. Trimming shortened V by 4 bases and J by 0 bases, and 7 bases separated the two germline ends. CDR3 DNA sequence: TGTGCCAGCAGTTTACAGAGCTCTGGAAACACCATATATTTT. Its protein is CASSLQSSGNTIYF.

V gene TRBV25-1 combines with J gene TRBJ2-2; 10 bases agree with TRBD1. V shed 4 bases and J 7 bases; nucleotides not matched to a gene: 6. Germline CDR1 reads MGHDK; CDR2 reads SYGVNS. The length of the CDR3 is 15 residues. CDR3 sequence: CASSATGGGVGELFF. The DNA of the CDR3 is TGTGCCAGCAGTGCGACAGGGGGCGGGGTCGGGGAGCTGTTTTTT.

V is TRBV10-3 and J is TRBJ2-7, with 8 nucleotides matching TRBD1. Trimming took 6 bases from V and 4 from J; bases not matched to a gene: 8. Germline assignment: CDR1 ENHRY and CDR2 SYGVKD. The CDR3 extends over 14 amino acids. CDR3 DNA sequence: TGTGCCATCAGGCAGGACAGGGAAGGTTACGAGCAGTACTTC. Residues: CAIRQDREGYEQYF.

V and J are TRBV5-1 and TRBJ1-1; 7 bases are shared with TRBD1. Trimming took 4 bases from V and 1 from J; bases not matched to a gene: 4. The germline gives CDR1 SGHRS, CDR2 YFSETQ. This CDR3 has 14 residues. Here the CDR3 reads CASSLDRTNTEAFF. The DNA of the CDR3 is TGCGCCAGCAGCCTGGACAGGACGAACACTGAAGCTTTCTTT. Variable domain in full (rest from reference TRBV5-1 and TRBJ1-1): KAGVTQTPRYLIKTRGQQVTLSCSPISGHRSVSWYQQTPGQGLQFLFEYFSETQRNKGNFPGRFSGRQFSNSRSEMNVSTLELGDSALYLCASSLDRTNTEAFFGQGTRLTVV.

The chain is built from TRBV5-1 and TRBJ2-1, with TRBD2 matching over 14 bases. The V gene end was trimmed by 3 bases and the J gene end by 7 bases; junction bases not matched to a gene: 15. The CDR3 totals 19 residues. Germline V CDR1 and CDR2: SGHRS, YFSETQ. CDR3 protein: CASSSRTSGGLSRSNEQFF. CDR3 coding DNA: TGCGCCAGCAGCTCCCGGACTAGCGGGGGGTTGTCCAGAAGTAATGAGCAGTTCTTC.

The CDR3 DNA is TGTGCCACCAGTGACCCCTCCCGGGGGACAGATACGCAGTATTTT. Amino acids: CATSDPSRGTDTQYF. The V call is TRBV24-1, the J call TRBJ2-3; possible D gene TRBD2, 6 bases. V was cut by 4 bases and J by 3 bases, with 13 bases left in between. Germline V gene data show CDR1 as KGHDR and CDR2 as SFDVKD. This CDR3 comprises 15 residues.

For this clone: One junction end does not reproduce the germline sequence, and a read error may be involved. The rearrangement joins TRBV7-2 to TRBJ2-3, with 12 bases that match TRBD2. Germline CDR1 SGHTA, CDR2 FQGNSA. The length of the CDR3 is 15 residues. CDR3 amino acids: CASSLAGGRVDTQYF. CDR3 DNA sequence: TGTGCCAGCAGCCTAGCGGGGGGGCGGGTAGATACGCAGTATTTT.